The 4 T cell receptor beta chains given below trace back to one sample, sequenced in a study of blood T cells in healthy people across ages (dated by TCRdb to the mid-2010s). Library method: 5' RACE. A second PCR of roughly 6 to 11 cycles was performed with a sample-barcoded 5' primer and a J-beta primer mix. TCRdb reprocessed the public reads (quality trimming at Q25 with fastp, clone calling with MiXCR) and kept in-frame beta chains. Each record represents a unique CDR3 protein, reported with the most common genes and DNA among its rows. Within this sample are fewer than 2 million distinct CDR3 sequences, with 35% to 50% of them counted one time only. Approximately 22% of the sample belongs to the ten largest clones. The sequencing sample was made of blood. The receptors originated from a human donor in good health.

The chain combines TRBV10-3 with TRBJ2-1, with 15 bases that match TRBD2. The CDR3 is 16 residues long. With V trimmed by 3 bases and J by 4 bases, 1 base remained unmatched. Germline CDR1 ENHRY, CDR2 SYGVKD. The CDR3 DNA sequence: TGTGCCATCAGTGACGGGACTAGCGGGAGGTACAATGAGCAGTTCTTC. Translated: CAISDGTSGRYNEQFF.

The chain joins TRBV28 to TRBJ2-7; D not certain. V dropped 2 bases and J dropped 9 bases, with 17 bases sitting between them. Germline V CDR1 and CDR2: MDHEN, SYDVKM. The CDR3 runs 14 residues. The CDR3 DNA follows: TGTGCCAGCAGTTTAAGTGTCAGCCCTCGTGTGCAGTACTTC. Its protein product is CASSLSVSPRVQYF. Full variable domain (rest looked up from reference TRBV28 and TRBJ2-7): DVKVTQSSRYLVKRTGEKVFLECVQDMDHENMFWYRQDPGLGLRLIYFSYDVKMKEKGDIPEGYSVSREKKERFSLILESASTNQTSMYLCASSLSVSPRVQYFGPGTRLTVT.

This clonotype was detected only a few times. The V gene is TRBV12-3 or TRBV12-4, the J gene TRBJ2-1, with 9 bases matching TRBD1. There are 16 residues in the CDR3. Trimming took 0 bases from V and 6 from J; bases not matched to a gene: 6. CDR3 protein: CASSLARGTGFNEQFF. In nucleotides, the CDR3 is TGTGCCAGCAGTTTAGCGCGGGGGACAGGGTTCAATGAGCAGTTCTTC.

This clonotype was detected a few times. This chain connects TRBV4-2 to TRBJ1-2, with D possibly matching TRBD1 (5 bases). Deletions cut 0 bases from V and 6 bases from J, with 17 bases between. This CDR3 is 16 amino acids long. Germline CDR1 LGHNA, CDR2 YNFKEQ. CDR3 sequence (DNA): TGTGCCAGCAGCCAAGAGGGGGGGACGAGGGCCAATGGCTACACCTTC. Translated, it gives CASSQEGGTRANGYTF.